This T cell receptor (beta chain) was retrieved from a study of T cell responses to AZD1222 COVID-19 vaccine. Whole-study results and caveats: Clonal diversity was possibly underestimated, and the donors were mostly white British, with more females. Unmutated variant regions reportedly attract nearly half of all spike-specific TCRs.

In regard to this clone: The antigen is not known.

Profiling relied on immunoSEQ multiplex PCR, and the TCRdb table lists in-frame clones only, not all of them. The repertoire consists of over 120,000 clones, with 86% occurring once and the leading ten covering about 4.8%. The V and J ends lost 0 bases and 2 bases respectively, with 11 bases between them. The CDR3 covers 15 residues. Looked up from germline, CDR1 is SGHAT and CDR2 is FQNNGV. Sequences were derived from peripheral blood, sampled 28 days after the second AZD1222 dose. The receptor was derived from an adult who received the AZD1222 COVID-19 vaccine. The V call is TRBV11-2, the J call TRBJ2-7, with D perhaps TRBD2 (5 bases). The DNA of the CDR3 is TGTGCCAGCAGCTTAGATTGGACTCTGACCTACGAGCAGTACTTC. Translated: CASSLDWTLTYEQYF.